One T cell receptor beta chain is described in this entry. Its antigen is currently unknown. Starting material for each TCR library was about 3.5 ug of total RNA. TCRdb re-called the 5' RACE reads and shows each CDR3 protein once, DNA omitted. This repertoire comprises approximately 400,000 distinct CDR3 sequences; its ten largest clones make up 2.6%. The data were taken from a study of monozygotic twins with inflammatory bowel disease. Study-wide points: Support was absent for any single strong signal or clonotype linked to IBD.

The receptor's source is a human donor with ulcerative colitis or Crohn's disease, or a healthy co-twin of an affected twin (not recorded which). The sequenced material came from blood.

The CDR3 spells CSALQASGGAVGGFGEQFF. The chain couples TRBV20-1 to TRBJ2-1; the TCRdb call, TRBD2, lacks DNA for checking. Germline V gene data show CDR1 as DFQATT and CDR2 as SNEGSKA (reference sequence). There are 19 residues in the CDR3.